This TCR beta chain was sequenced during a study of a mutant IDH1 vaccine in newly diagnosed glioma. Background on the study: Eight vaccinations were given in weeks 1, 3, 5, 7, 11, 15, 19 and 23. Vaccines began 4-6 weeks after radiotherapy alone, or with temozolomide cycles. The study's findings and limits: Top-clonotype changes in peripheral T cells seemed unrelated to pseudoprogression.

Germline CDR1 reads GTSNPN; CDR2 reads SVGIG (reference sequence). The CDR3 consists of 11 residues. With 5 bases removed from V and 5 bases from J, the gap between germline ends came to 9 bases. Time point defined: week 5, during vaccination. Every vaccine dose comprised 300 ug of mutant IDH1 20-mer peptide plus topical imiquimod. Sequencing used immunoSEQ multiplex PCR; TCRdb keeps in-frame clones, though not all of them. Of around 35,000 clones detected, 70% to 85% appear once; the ten largest clones hold nearly 25%. Details on this clone: What it binds is unknown.

The sample consisted of PBMCs, taken from a glioma patient whose treatment included an IDH1 peptide vaccine. This clonotype was obtained from a man aged 25-40 years with glioma. V usage is TRBV30 and J usage is TRBJ1-2; weak D call: TRBD1 (5 bases). CDR3 DNA: TGTGCCTGGCAGGGTGGGTATGGCTACACCTTC. Encoded protein: CAWQGGYGYTF.